This T cell receptor beta chain came from a study of T cells in women clearing cervical HPV infection. Study-level information: Women with histologically confirmed HPV16-related CIN3 or worse, 2 with invasive cancer, served as cases. General study points: T-cell numbers per sample were unknown and may explain richness differences. TRBV6-7 relative abundance averaged approximately 0.1% in cases and 0.15% to 0.2% in controls.

V trimming: 8 bases; J trimming: 5 bases; junction bases outside the gene matches: 4. In germline, CDR1 is LNHDA, CDR2 SQIVND (reference sequence). The CDR3 is 12 residues long. In regard to this clone: The antigen remains unidentified. The missing CDR3 end, 3 residues past where the read stops, is filled in from the germline J gene.

Genomic DNA, averaging about 1,100 ng per sample, yielded TCR beta CDR3 via immunoSEQ. Clones were read by immunoSEQ multiplex PCR, and TCRdb kept only the in-frame ones, dropping some. Recorded for this sample: more than 20,000 clones. The source material was blood buffy coat. The gene calls are TRBV19 and TRBJ2-7, with 9 bases aligning to TRBD1. This TCR was recovered from a woman between 18 and 75 years old with a cervical HPV16 infection that either progressed to CIN3+ or cleared (not recorded which). Incomplete CDR3 DNA: TGTGCCAGTCGGGACAGGGTTGACGAG. Amino acid sequence: CASRDRVDE. The whole CDR3 reads CASRDRVDEQYF.